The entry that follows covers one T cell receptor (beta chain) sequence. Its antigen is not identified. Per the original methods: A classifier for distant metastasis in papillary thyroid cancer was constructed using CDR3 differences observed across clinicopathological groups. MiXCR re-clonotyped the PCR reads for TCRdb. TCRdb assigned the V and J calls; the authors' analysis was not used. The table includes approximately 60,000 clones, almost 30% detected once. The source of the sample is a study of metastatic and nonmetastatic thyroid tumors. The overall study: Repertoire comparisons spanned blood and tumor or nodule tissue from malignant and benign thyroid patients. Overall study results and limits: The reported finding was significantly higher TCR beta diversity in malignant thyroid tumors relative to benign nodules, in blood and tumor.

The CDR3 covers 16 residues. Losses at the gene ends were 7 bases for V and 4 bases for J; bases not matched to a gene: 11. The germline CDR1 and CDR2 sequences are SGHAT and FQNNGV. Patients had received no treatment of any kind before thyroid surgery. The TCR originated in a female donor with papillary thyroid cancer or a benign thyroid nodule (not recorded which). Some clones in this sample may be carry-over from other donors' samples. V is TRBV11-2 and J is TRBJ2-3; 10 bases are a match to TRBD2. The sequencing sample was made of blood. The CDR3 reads CASTPPGLAGADTQYF. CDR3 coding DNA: TGTGCCAGCACCCCCCCGGGTCTAGCGGGAGCAGATACGCAGTATTTT.